Each of the 3 T cell receptor beta chains below was sequenced from the same sample in a study of blood T cell repertoires in COVID-19 (dated by TCRdb to the early 2020s). Library prep was done by the immunoSEQ multiplex PCR assay. TCRdb provides this immuneACCESS table in a form limited to in-frame rearrangements. Some clones are lacking; in checked studies, under half of them reflect an unresolved V gene, and why the rest are absent is not known. This sample gives roughly 120,000 clones in total; around 80% of them show up just once. 7.9% of the sample comes from the top ten. What was sequenced was peripheral blood. All receptors come from a woman of 80 years or more with active or convalescent COVID-19.

The CDR3 is CASSPPGTGGNTEAFF. In DNA, the CDR3 is TGTGCCAGCTCACCACCGGGGACAGGGGGGAACACTGAAGCTTTCTTT. The chain uses TRBV18 and TRBJ1-1; TRBD1 matches 11 bases. Unmatched junction bases numbered 1, after V lost 0 bases and J lost 1 base. Germline V gene sequence: CDR1 KGHSH, CDR2 LQKENI. This CDR3 is built from 16 residues. Looking up the rest from reference TRBV18 and TRBJ1-1 gives the full variable domain: NAGVMQNPRHLVRRRGQEARLRCSPMKGHSHVYWYRQLPEEGLKFMVYLQKENIIDESGMPKERFSAEFPKEGPSILRIQQVVRGDSAAYFCASSPPGTGGNTEAFFGQGTRLTVV.

The chain has TRBV5-1 and TRBJ2-7; D is uncertain. Trimming removed 4 bases from V and 3 bases from J, with 8 bases in between. The CDR3 covers 12 residues. The germline V gene encodes CDR1 SGHRS and CDR2 YFSETQ. The CDR3 region has the DNA TGCGCCAGCAGCCTCACTAACTACGAGCAGTACTTC. As protein: CASSLTNYEQYF.

The J gene is TRBJ2-6, the V gene TRBV28, with a weak D call TRBD1 (6 bases). The CDR3 extends over 15 amino acids. In germline, CDR1 is MDHEN, CDR2 SYDVKM. Trimming cost V 5 bases and J 3 bases, with 11 bases left between them. CDR3 region: CASSNTGNGANVLTF. The CDR3 nucleotides read TGTGCCAGCAGTAACACAGGGAATGGGGCCAACGTCCTGACTTTC. Drawing the rest from reference TRBV28 and TRBJ2-6, the complete variable domain is DVKVTQSSRYLVKRTGEKVFLECVQDMDHENMFWYRQDPGLGLRLIYFSYDVKMKEKGDIPEGYSVSREKKERFSLILESASTNQTSMYLCASSNTGNGANVLTFGAGSRLTVL.